The rows below give T cell receptor beta chains drawn from one sample of a study of blood T cells in healthy people across ages. TCRdb reprocessed the 5' RACE reads with MiXCR, giving one entry per CDR3 protein. Among hundreds of thousands of distinct CDR3 sequences listed, about 27% were seen once. The same specimen was also included in a second study, on T cells of mothers and their children.

The material sequenced was blood. These receptors were obtained from a boy aged 2-15 years in good health. Each CDR3 is given with its conserved first and last residue. Size is stated for part of the rows, as once, few or many counts, or as a class when the clone is expanded.

v_call	j_call	cdr3_length	clone_size	cdr3_aa
TRBV9	TRBJ2-5	15	.	CASSVAGDSQETQYF
TRBV6-5	TRBJ1-2	12	few	CASSYGGDGCTF
TRBV9	TRBJ2-5	13	few	CASSGTRLETQYF
TRBV23-1	TRBJ2-7	13	few	CASSHMGGGEQYF
TRBV5-1	TRBJ1-4	15	few	CASSPYRGLNEKLFF
TRBV7-2	TRBJ2-1	13	.	CASTREWQNEQFF
TRBV5-1	TRBJ2-5	17	few	CASSSGTGGIGQGTQYF
TRBV4-1	TRBJ1-2	15	.	CASSQDVPANYGYTF
TRBV29-1	TRBJ2-7	13	.	CSGRTGGSYEQYF
TRBV7-2	TRBJ2-7	15	.	CASSLGPGNSYEQYF
TRBV20-1	TRBJ2-5	15	.	CSAEWADWYQETQYF
TRBV7-9	.	15	.	CASSGSRDRAYEQYF
TRBV20-1	.	12	.	CSALGAGDEQFF
TRBV5-1	.	14	.	CASSVGEGAYEQYF
TRBV9	TRBJ1-2	15	.	CASSSRTEYSSGYTF
TRBV6-4	TRBJ2-3	14	few	CASSLTASTDTQYF
TRBV6-2/TRBV6-3	TRBJ1-1	16	few	CATLIPGEGSGTEAFF
TRBV6-5	TRBJ2-1	17	few	CASSYSTGRDSLNEQFF
TRBV6-6	TRBJ1-3	14	.	CASKTASSGNTIYF
TRBV12-3/TRBV12-4	TRBJ2-7	12	.	CASSMRADEQYF
TRBV6-2/TRBV6-3	TRBJ2-5	11	many	CASTNGETQYF
TRBV6-2/TRBV6-3	.	15	few	CASSYKTSGNYEQYF
TRBV3-1	TRBJ1-5	13	few	CASSQDLDMTQHF
TRBV12-3/TRBV12-4	TRBJ2-7	16	.	CASSALRTGSSHEQYF
TRBV14	TRBJ2-7	13	.	CASSRKDLYEQYF
TRBV12-5	TRBJ1-4	14	.	CASGLPREGEKLFF
TRBV28	TRBJ2-2	15	.	CASSLFRTPTGELFF
TRBV3-1	TRBJ2-4	14	.	CASSQGWSKNIQYF
TRBV7-9	TRBJ1-4	15	.	CASRSGGTTNEKLFF
TRBV5-1	TRBJ1-1	15	few	CASSLAGGRGTEAFF
TRBV29-1	TRBJ2-7	15	few	CSAFLGGRAAREQYF
TRBV29-1	TRBJ2-7	13	.	CSVGVSGGVEQYF
TRBV15	TRBJ2-5	12	.	CATSDHKETQYF
TRBV6-1	TRBJ1-2	14	.	CASSVSLNGDSYTF
TRBV7-9	TRBJ2-5	18	few	CASSLRLAGGPVGETQYF
TRBV20-1	TRBJ1-1	16	.	CIPRGGTGGRGTEAFF
TRBV7-3	TRBJ2-1	15	.	CASSEGLIPYNEQFF
TRBV10-3	TRBJ1-5	17	few	CAISESKAGTGSQPQHF
TRBV29-1	TRBJ2-7	12	.	CSSSQGADEQYF
TRBV6-2/TRBV6-3	.	16	.	CASSYSSRHSSYEQYF
TRBV6-2/TRBV6-3	.	15	few	CASSKQGAKGYEQYF
TRBV12-3/TRBV12-4	TRBJ1-3	13	few	CASSSWTGNTIYF
TRBV12-3/TRBV12-4	TRBJ1-1	17	once	CASSPIPLDSFSIEAFF
TRBV5-1	TRBJ2-5	17	.	CASSLRLAGSRQETQYF
TRBV7-6	TRBJ1-2	12	few	CATNLGSYGYTF
TRBV12-3/TRBV12-4	TRBJ2-5	16	few	CASNQVGQGTPETQYF
TRBV13	TRBJ2-1	14	.	CASSTKDRLDEQFF
TRBV20-1	TRBJ2-6	14	many	CSAPDGSGANVLTF
TRBV7-2	.	14	.	CASSRRDYSPEQFF
TRBV29-1	TRBJ2-4	13	.	CSVEKAGGNIQYF